This T cell receptor beta chain is from a study of T cell repertoires in cytomegalovirus infection. Study-wide background: Recently identified HLA-C-restricted and well-studied HLA-B-restricted CMV epitopes were used. Evidence of both CMV infection and a matching HLA type came from public TCR beta signatures.

CDR3 length: 13 amino acids. Germline assignment: CDR1 ENHRY and CDR2 SYGVKD. V lost 9 bases and J lost 4; bases outside the gene matches: 6. Study observations and caveats: Of the TCR beta families, the public ones yielded a cumulative frequency that identified carriers of CMV plus the relevant HLA. It was HLA-C-restricted CMV-specific TCR beta clonotypes that dominated the response ex vivo.

TCRdb re-called the reads with MiXCR, one entry per CDR3 protein. The data show around 310,000 distinct CDR3 sequences, with 25% to 35% seen just once and around 18% held by the top ten. For this clonotype: Its specificity is unknown.

Source: cultured PBMCs, taken from culture after CMV antigen stimulation. This sequence joins TRBV10-3 and TRBJ2-3; TRBD1 aligns across 8 bases. The receptor was derived from a human donor in good health (CMV status not recorded). Some clones in this sample may be carry-over from other donors' samples. CDR3 residues: CAMSMGQADTQYF. The CDR3 coding sequence is TGTGCCATGAGTATGGGACAGGCAGATACGCAGTATTTT.